This is a list of T cell receptor beta chains from one sample in a study of HIV-infected patients and healthy controls. TCRdb redid the calling of the 5' RACE reads with MiXCR, one entry per CDR3 protein. The data show 7,000 to 9,000 distinct CDR3 sequences, approximately 11% seen once. Sequenced here: blood, sampled before antiretroviral therapy. These receptors originate from an adult with HIV infection. Both conserved end residues are part of each CDR3. A D gene is named only where the DNA matches it firmly. A clone size is listed for some rows: how often the clone was seen (once, few, many), or a class if it is expanded.

v_call	clone_size	j_call	d_call	cdr3_aa	cdr3_nt
TRBV7-2	many	TRBJ1-2	-	CASSLRPPEDGYTF	TGTGCCAGCAGCTTAAGGCCGCCCGAGGATGGCTACACCTTC
TRBV4-3	many	TRBJ2-1	-	CASSQVAGPSYNEQFF	TGCGCCAGCAGCCAAGTGGCGGGGCCCTCCTACAATGAGCAGTTCTTC
TRBV3-1	-	TRBJ2-3	-	CASSHRGATLTDTQYF	TGTGCCAGCAGCCACCGCGGGGCTACACTCACAGATACGCAGTATTTT
TRBV27	-	TRBJ2-2	-	CASSSRETGELFF	TGTGCCAGCAGCAGCAGGGAGACCGGGGAGCTGTTTTTT
TRBV28	many	TRBJ2-7	TRBD1	CASTPGTGYLYEQYF	TGTGCCAGCACCCCCGGGACAGGGTACCTCTACGAGCAGTACTTC
TRBV7-9	medium-sized	TRBJ2-1	-	CASKADLYNEQFF	TGTGCCAGCAAAGCGGACCTCTACAATGAGCAGTTCTTC
TRBV24-1	medium-sized	TRBJ2-3	TRBD2	CATSDASGRRGDTQYF	TGTGCCACCAGTGATGCTAGCGGGAGGCGAGGAGATACGCAGTATTTT
TRBV6-6	many	TRBJ1-2	-	CASSYLYVGQNYGYTF	TGTGCCAGCAGTTACCTTTACGTCGGACAAAACTATGGCTACACCTTC
TRBV5-1	medium-sized	TRBJ2-7	-	CASSLSGARGYEQYF	TGCGCCAGCAGCTTGTCTGGCGCCAGAGGGTACGAGCAGTACTTC
TRBV5-6	many	TRBJ1-1	-	CASSLHRRNTEAFF	TGTGCCAGCAGCTTGCACAGGAGAAACACTGAAGCTTTCTTT
TRBV20-1	many	TRBJ2-7	TRBD1	CSALRGTGLNEQYF	TGCAGTGCCCTCAGAGGGACAGGGCTCAACGAGCAGTACTTC
TRBV3-1	-	TRBJ2-7	-	CASSQDWVAYEQYF	TGTGCCAGCAGCCAAGATTGGGTAGCCTACGAGCAGTACTTC
TRBV7-2	medium-sized	TRBJ2-5	-	CASSLAAGSHETQYF	TGTGCCAGCAGCTTAGCAGCCGGGAGTCATGAGACCCAGTACTTC
TRBV7-9	many	TRBJ2-2	TRBD1	CASSWSTGAGGELFF	TGTGCCAGCAGCTGGTCGACAGGGGCCGGCGGGGAGCTGTTTTTT
TRBV19	many	TRBJ2-1	TRBD1	CASRGQGGSYNEQFF	TGTGCCAGTAGGGGACAGGGGGGGTCCTACAATGAGCAGTTCTTC
TRBV19	-	TRBJ2-3	-	CASSPGGYGTDTQYF	TGTGCCAGTAGCCCTGGGGGGTATGGCACAGATACGCAGTATTTT
TRBV4-3	many	TRBJ1-5	-	CASSQSVTFYSNQPQHF	TGCGCCAGCAGCCAATCTGTGACGTTCTATAGCAATCAGCCCCAGCATTTT